A single sample is the source of the 29 T cell receptor beta chains below, sequenced in a study of cytomegalovirus exposure and HLA in healthy donors. Vbeta (60) and Jbeta (13) primers were used in the PCR. The repertoire was sequenced with immunoSEQ multiplex PCR; TCRdb's copy has only in-frame clones and lacks some. Of approximately 88,000 clones in the sample, 75% to 80% were seen once. Sequenced material: PBMCs. These TCRs come from a man between 25 and 39 years old in good health and CMV-seronegative.

The chain uses TRBV5-4 and TRBJ1-1; the D gene is possibly TRBD1 (6 bases). Germline CDR1 SGHNT, CDR2 YYREEE (reference sequence). V dropped 4 bases and J dropped 1 base, with 11 bases sitting between them. The CDR3 has 14 amino acids. CDR3 loop: CASSPGQRNTEAFF. In nucleotides, the CDR3 is TGTGCCAGCAGCCCCGGACAGAGGAACACTGAAGCTTTCTTT.

The rearrangement links TRBV28 to TRBJ2-7; D ambiguous. The CDR3 contains 14 residues. CDR1 is MDHEN and CDR2 is SYDVKM in the germline V gene. Trimming cost V 5 bases and J 5 bases, with 16 bases left between them. The CDR3 spells CASSPRLGRNEQYF. The CDR3 bases are TGTGCCAGCAGTCCCAGACTCGGTAGGAACGAGCAGTACTTC.

This clone came up once. The rearrangement uses TRBV28 and TRBJ2-7; 11 bases align to TRBD1. The germline V gene has CDR1 MDHEN and CDR2 SYDVKM. The CDR3 has 15 residues. V shed 5 bases, J shed 5 bases, and the junction held 8 bases outside the gene matches. CDR3 region: CASSPGQGARNEQYF. In DNA form, the CDR3 reads TGTGCCAGCAGTCCAGGACAGGGGGCGCGGAACGAGCAGTACTTC.

The V gene is TRBV14, the J gene TRBJ1-1, with TRBD1 matching 10 bases. The CDR3 sequence is 15 residues long. Germline CDR1 reads SGHDN; CDR2 reads FVKESK. V lost 5 bases to trimming and J lost 2 bases; unmatched junction nucleotides: 5. CDR3 loop: CASSAGTGANTEAFF. CDR3 coding DNA: TGTGCCAGCAGCGCCGGGACAGGGGCTAACACTGAAGCTTTCTTT.

The genes are TRBV28 and TRBJ2-1; D remains ambiguous. The CDR3 has 14 residues. The V end lost 5 bases, the J end lost 3 bases, and 11 bases lay between the germline ends. The germline CDR1 and CDR2 sequences are MDHEN and SYDVKM. The CDR3 sequence: CASSLTSVYNEQFF. Here the CDR3 DNA reads TGTGCCAGCAGTCTGACTTCTGTCTACAATGAGCAGTTCTTC.

This sequence joins TRBV5-1 and TRBJ2-5; 7 bases align to TRBD2. Germline values: CDR1 SGHRS, CDR2 YFSETQ. This CDR3 contains 16 residues. J gave up 3 bases and V 0 bases, and 8 bases lay outside the gene matches. The CDR3 DNA reads TGCGCCAGCAGCTTGGACGGGGGAGGGAAGGAAGAGACCCAGTACTTC. This codes for CASSLDGGGKEETQYF.

This chain joins TRBV27 and TRBJ2-1; D not resolved. Looked up from germline, CDR1 is MNHEY and CDR2 is SMNVEV (reference sequence). This CDR3 is built from 15 residues. The ends were cut back, 3 bases at V and 4 bases at J, with 13 bases in the middle. CDR3 region: CASSLASHTYNEQFF. The CDR3 DNA sequence: TGTGCCAGCAGTTTGGCATCTCACACATACAATGAGCAGTTCTTC.

The chain links TRBV10-3 to TRBJ1-5; D perhaps matches TRBD1 (6 bases). The CDR3 totals 14 residues. CDR1 and CDR2 from the germline V gene are ENHRY and SYGVKD. The V end was cut by 5 bases, the J end by 5 bases, with 13 bases between. Here the CDR3 reads CAISQGQTDQPQHF. The CDR3 DNA follows: TGTGCCATCAGTCAGGGACAAACCGATCAGCCCCAGCATTTT.

A note on this clone: It may be a read error: a sequence one base away is much more abundant. The CDR3 loop is CASSPEGNTEAFF. The DNA for the CDR3 is TGTGCCAGCAGCCCAGAGGGGAACACTGAAGCTTTCTTT. The chain recombines TRBV13 with TRBJ1-1, with D uncertain. The CDR3 is 13 amino acids. V lost 5 bases and J lost 1, with 8 bases in between. Germline V gene data show CDR1 as PRHDT and CDR2 as FYEKMQ (reference sequence).

The gene calls are TRBV6-1 and TRBJ1-1, with unresolved D. Trimming shortened V by 6 bases and J by 1 base, and 9 bases separated the two germline ends. Germline V gives CDR1 MNHNS, CDR2 SASEGT. The CDR3 spans 13 residues. The CDR3 sequence is CASRVQANTEAFF. CDR3 DNA: TGTGCCAGCAGGGTCCAGGCGAACACTGAAGCTTTCTTT.

The gene calls are TRBV4-1 and TRBJ2-1; no clear D. The germline gives CDR1 MGHRA, CDR2 YSYEKL. This CDR3 is built from 13 residues. V lost 0 bases and J lost 6, with 6 bases in between. Here the CDR3 reads CASSQESGNEQFF. CDR3 sequence (DNA): TGCGCCAGCAGCCAAGAGTCGGGCAATGAGCAGTTCTTC.

This clone has just one count. The rearrangement joins TRBV28 to TRBJ1-2, with D possibly TRBD1 on 6 matching bases. This CDR3 is 14 amino acids long. Trimming removed 7 bases at V and 4 bases at J, with 16 bases between. In germline, CDR1 is MDHEN, CDR2 SYDVKM. DNA for the CDR3: TGTGCCAGCAATGGGGACATTTCCTCCTATGGCTACACCTTC. It translates to CASNGDISSYGYTF.

The CDR3 reads CASSPTRGGGGTEAFF. For the CDR3, the DNA is TGTGCCAGCAGTCCGACCCGAGGGGGGGGAGGGACTGAAGCTTTCTTT. The chain combines TRBV28 with TRBJ1-1; possibly TRBD1 for D (6 bases). Trimming shortened V by 5 bases and J by 5 bases, and 21 bases separated the two germline ends. Looked up from germline, CDR1 is MDHEN and CDR2 is SYDVKM. The CDR3 sequence is 16 residues long.

The rearrangement joins TRBV10-1 to TRBJ2-2; 7 nucleotides match TRBD2. Unmatched junction bases numbered 6, after V lost 3 bases and J lost 5 bases. The CDR3 has 15 residues. Looked up from germline, CDR1 is WNHNN and CDR2 is SYGVQD (reference sequence). CDR3 region: CASSEVPGRTGELFF. Here the CDR3 DNA reads TGCGCCAGCAGTGAAGTTCCCGGGAGGACCGGGGAGCTGTTTTTT.

V and J are TRBV6-5 and TRBJ2-2; maybe TRBD1 (5 bases). Germline V gene lookup returns CDR1 MNHEY and CDR2 SVGAGI. V was cut by 6 bases and J by 5 bases, with 13 bases left in between. The CDR3 totals 14 residues. In DNA, the CDR3 is TGTGCCAGCAGACCCAGGGTGCGGACCGGGGAGCTGTTTTTT. Its protein is CASRPRVRTGELFF.

This clone has a handful of counts. The V call is TRBV27, the J call TRBJ2-1; D gene unclear. CDR3 length equals 17 residues. Germline-derived CDR1 and CDR2 are MNHEY and SMNVEV (reference sequence). V was clipped by 2 bases and J by 0 bases, with 14 bases between them. The CDR3: CASSLADTLSSYNEQFF. The CDR3 DNA is TGTGCCAGCAGTTTAGCCGACACCCTGAGCTCCTACAATGAGCAGTTCTTC.

The chain joins TRBV27 to TRBJ2-1; 10 nucleotides match TRBD2. CDR3 length equals 15 residues. J gave up 7 bases and V 0 bases, and 3 bases lay outside the gene matches. Per the germline V gene, CDR1 is MNHEY and CDR2 is SMNVEV (reference sequence). The CDR3 loop is CASSLSLAGRNEQFF. The CDR3 coding sequence is TGTGCCAGCAGTTTATCACTAGCGGGGAGAAATGAGCAGTTCTTC.

There are a few counts of this clone. The chain has TRBV7-9 and TRBJ2-3; D is unresolved. The CDR3 covers 16 residues. V was cut by 1 base and J by 0 bases, with 11 bases left in between. Germline values: CDR1 SEHNR, CDR2 FQNEAQ (reference sequence). The CDR3 sequence is CASSLVVETSTDTQYF. The CDR3 DNA follows: TGTGCCAGCAGCTTAGTAGTCGAAACTAGCACAGATACGCAGTATTTT.

V gene TRBV19 combines with J gene TRBJ2-4; possible D gene TRBD1, 5 bases. From germline, CDR1 is LNHDA and CDR2 SQIVND (reference sequence). V gave up 3 bases and J gave up 0 bases, with 15 bases separating them. This CDR3 has 17 amino acids. CDR3 sequence reads: CASSIPHQGPAKNIQYF. As DNA, the CDR3 is TGTGCCAGTAGTATCCCCCACCAGGGCCCAGCCAAAAACATTCAGTACTTC.

V usage is TRBV6-5 and J usage is TRBJ2-2; the match to TRBD1 covers 9 bases. In germline, CDR1 is MNHEY, CDR2 SVGAGI. This CDR3 contains 15 residues. V trimming: 5 bases; J trimming: 4 bases; junction bases outside the gene matches: 5. CDR3: CASSHGTGSTGELFF. The CDR3 DNA reads as TGTGCCAGCAGTCACGGGACAGGGAGCACCGGGGAGCTGTTTTTT.

This chain joins TRBV5-8 and TRBJ1-5; D call uncertain. CDR3 length: 13 residues. V lost 4 bases, J lost 4 bases, and 9 bases lay in between. Germline CDR1 is SGHTS and CDR2 is YDEGEE. The CDR3 is CASSRSVNQPQHF. In DNA, the CDR3 is TGTGCCAGCAGCCGGAGCGTAAATCAGCCCCAGCATTTT.

The chain is built from TRBV2 and TRBJ2-7; D is uncertain. V was clipped by 7 bases and J by 3 bases, with 7 bases between them. Germline lookup yields CDR1 SNHLY and CDR2 FYNNEI. This CDR3 is built from 11 residues. CDR3: CASTFGYEQYF. Written as DNA, the CDR3 is TGTGCCAGCACTTTCGGCTACGAGCAGTACTTC.

The rearrangement links TRBV12-5 to TRBJ2-1, with 10 bases that match TRBD2. The CDR3 loop spans 14 amino acids. After removal of 6 bases from V and 10 bases from J, the junction contained 9 bases not matched to a gene. Germline CDR1 and CDR2: LGHNT and FRNRAP. CDR3 in amino acids: CASGLAGAYSEQFF. CDR3 bases: TGTGCTAGTGGGCTAGCGGGGGCCTATTCCGAGCAGTTCTTC. The full variable domain, rest sourced from reference TRBV12-5 and TRBJ2-1, is DARVTQTPRHKVTEMGQEVTMRCQPILGHNTVFWYRQTMMQGLELLAYFRNRAPLDDSGMPKDRFSAEMPDATLATLKIQPSEPRDSAVYFCASGLAGAYSEQFFGPGTRLTVL.

This clone turned up a few times. The chain joins TRBV5-1 to TRBJ2-7; the match to TRBD2 covers 8 bases. V trimming: 0 bases; J trimming: 6 bases; junction bases outside the gene matches: 5. Germline-derived CDR1 and CDR2 are SGHRS and YFSETQ. The CDR3 is 14 residues long. The CDR3 nucleotides are TGCGCCAGCAGCTTGGCGCTCGGGGGGGGCGAGCAGTACTTC. Translating gives CASSLALGGGEQYF.

The V gene is TRBV6-6, the J gene TRBJ2-1; 8 bases are shared with TRBD2. The junction had 6 bases not matched to a gene; V was cut back by 0 bases and J by 5 bases. The length of the CDR3 is 16 residues. CDR1 is MNHNY and CDR2 is SVGAGI in the germline V gene (reference sequence). CDR3 sequence (DNA): TGTGCCAGCAGTTACTCGGCGGCGGGAGGTAACAATGAGCAGTTCTTC. This translates into CASSYSAAGGNNEQFF.

The chain combines TRBV5-5 with TRBJ1-1, with unresolved D. Germline V CDR1 and CDR2: SGHKS, YYEKEE (reference sequence). The CDR3 consists of 14 residues. V shed 1 base and J shed 1 base, with 8 bases lying between them. The CDR3 region has the DNA TGTGCCAGCAGCTTGTTTGAGCCGAACACTGAAGCTTTCTTT. This gives the protein CASSLFEPNTEAFF.

The chain has TRBV7-9 and TRBJ1-2; TRBD1 matches 8 bases. This CDR3 is 13 amino acids long. CDR1 and CDR2 from the germline V gene are SEHNR and FQNEAQ (reference sequence). The V and J ends lost 3 bases and 4 bases, in that order; junction bases with no gene match: 1. The CDR3 bases are TGTGCCAGCAGCTTTGGACAGGGCTATGGCTACACCTTC. Amino acid sequence: CASSFGQGYGYTF.

This rearrangement joins TRBV15 to TRBJ1-5, with TRBD1 matching over 8 bases. Looked up from germline, CDR1 is LNHNV and CDR2 is YYDKDF (reference sequence). The CDR3 is made up of 17 amino acids. The junction had 7 bases not matched to a gene; V was cut back by 3 bases and J by 0 bases. The DNA of the CDR3 is TGTGCCACCAGCAGGGGGGGGACAGGACTTAGCAATCAGCCCCAGCATTTT. Its protein product is CATSRGGTGLSNQPQHF.

CDR3 nucleotide sequence: TGTGCCAGCAGAGTACAGGGGGGGTACGAGCAGTACTTC. Translated: CASRVQGGYEQYF. The V gene is TRBV28, the J gene TRBJ2-7; possibly TRBD1 for D (8 bases). Trimming shortened V by 6 bases and J by 4 bases, and 13 bases separated the two germline ends. This CDR3 has 13 residues. Germline-derived CDR1 and CDR2 are MDHEN and SYDVKM.